The rows below give T cell receptor beta chains drawn from one sample of a study of CD8 T cells in ankylosing spondylitis. TCRdb itself ran the 5' RACE reads through MiXCR, one entry per CDR3 protein. Among some 140,000 distinct CDR3 sequences listed, about 6.7% were seen once. Sequenced sample: blood, either unsorted or a sorted T cell fraction (not recorded which). The source is a female donor with ankylosing spondylitis or in good health (not recorded which). Each CDR3 is given with its conserved first and last residue. Fields, in order: clone size, V gene, D gene, J gene, CDR3 DNA, CDR3 protein. D genes are given only for firm matches. Clone size is shown for a subset of rows, as once, few, many or a class of expanded clone.

size: .; V: TRBV11-1; D: .; J: TRBJ1-2; DNA: TGTGCCAGCAGTCTCGACAGAGGTGGCTACACCTTC; CDR3: CASSLDRGGYTF
size: many; V: TRBV19; D: TRBD1; J: TRBJ1-5; DNA: TGTGCCAGTAGTACCGGACAGGGGGGTCAGCCCCAGCATTTT; CDR3: CASSTGQGGQPQHF
size: .; V: TRBV7-2; D: TRBD2; J: TRBJ2-3; DNA: TGTGCCAGCAGCCGGACTAGCGGGGGGGCAGGAGATACGCAGTATTTT; CDR3: CASSRTSGGAGDTQYF
size: .; V: TRBV10-3; D: .; J: TRBJ2-6; DNA: TGTGCCATCAGTGAAGAGAAGAAGGGCTCTGGGGCCAACGTCCTGACTTTC; CDR3: CAISEEKKGSGANVLTF
size: many; V: TRBV20-1; D: .; J: TRBJ1-5; DNA: TGCAGTGCTAGGGGGGGAGGGGGACAATCAGAGCCCCAGCATTTT; CDR3: CSARGGGGQSEPQHF
size: many; V: TRBV5-1; D: .; J: TRBJ2-1; DNA: TGCGCCAGCAGCCCTTGGGCGAATGAGCAGTTCTTC; CDR3: CASSPWANEQFF
size: few; V: TRBV19; D: TRBD1; J: TRBJ2-2; DNA: TGTGCCAGTCGTGACAGGGCAGCGAACACCGGGGAGCTGTTTTTT; CDR3: CASRDRAANTGELFF
size: many; V: TRBV20-1; D: .; J: TRBJ2-5; DNA: TGCAGTGCTGGGCCCCGGACAGTTCAAGAGACCCAGTACTTC; CDR3: CSAGPRTVQETQYF
size: many; V: TRBV20-1; D: .; J: TRBJ2-3; DNA: TGCAGTGCTAGAGGAGCGGCACTTAGGGATACGCAGTATTTT; CDR3: CSARGAALRDTQYF
size: .; V: TRBV7-2; D: .; J: TRBJ1-2; DNA: TGTGCCAGCAGCTCTGACCCTCAGGGAGCTAACTATGGCTACACCTTC; CDR3: CASSSDPQGANYGYTF
size: many; V: TRBV4-2; D: .; J: TRBJ1-6; DNA: TGTGCCAGCACCCCACAGGGTTCCCGCTCCTATAATTCACCCCTCCACTTT; CDR3: CASTPQGSRSYNSPLHF
size: once; V: TRBV3-1; D: TRBD2; J: TRBJ2-1; DNA: TGTGCCAGCAGTTCCCGAGGTAGCGGGGTAGTTAATGAGCAGTTCTTC; CDR3: CASSSRGSGVVNEQFF
size: few; V: TRBV12-3/TRBV12-4; D: .; J: TRBJ2-3; DNA: TGTGCCAGCAGTTTAGAGGACACAACAGATACGCAGTATTTT; CDR3: CASSLEDTTDTQYF
size: many; V: TRBV20-1; D: .; J: TRBJ2-1; DNA: TGCAGTACTTGGGTACTGGGGGAGCAGTTCTTC; CDR3: CSTWVLGEQFF
size: many; V: TRBV10-2; D: TRBD1; J: TRBJ2-1; DNA: TGCGCCAGCAGACGAACTACCACAGGGGACGATGAGCAGTTCTTC; CDR3: CASRRTTTGDDEQFF
size: many; V: TRBV20-1; D: .; J: TRBJ2-4; DNA: TGCAGTGCTTCAGGGGATTTCAAAAACATTCAGTACTTC; CDR3: CSASGDFKNIQYF
size: .; V: TRBV30; D: .; J: TRBJ2-7; DNA: TGTGCCTGGAGTTCCCCCTTCGGCGAAATCGAGCAGTACTTC; CDR3: CAWSSPFGEIEQYF
size: many; V: TRBV6-1; D: TRBD1; J: TRBJ2-3; DNA: TGTGCCAGCAGTGAAGCAAAGACAGGGCGAAATACAGATACGCAGTATTTT; CDR3: CASSEAKTGRNTDTQYF
size: many; V: TRBV20-1; D: .; J: TRBJ2-7; DNA: TGCAGTGCTAGAAGACAGATCTACGAGCAGTACTTC; CDR3: CSARRQIYEQYF
size: many; V: TRBV4-1; D: TRBD1; J: TRBJ1-4; DNA: TGCGCCAGCAGCCAAGGCAGGGGGAATGAAAAACTGTTTTTT; CDR3: CASSQGRGNEKLFF
size: .; V: TRBV3-1; D: TRBD2; J: TRBJ2-3; DNA: TGTGCCAGCAGCCAAGATTCCCGGACTAGCGGGGGGCCCCATGGAGATACGCAGTATTTT; CDR3: CASSQDSRTSGGPHGDTQYF
size: many; V: TRBV2; D: .; J: TRBJ1-3; DNA: TGTGCCAGCAGTTCGCCCACTGGAAACACCATATATTTT; CDR3: CASSSPTGNTIYF
size: many; V: TRBV29-1; D: TRBD1; J: TRBJ2-7; DNA: TGCAGCGTGCAGGGGGCGGAGTACGAGCAGTACTTC; CDR3: CSVQGAEYEQYF
size: .; V: TRBV14; D: TRBD1; J: TRBJ2-5; DNA: TGTGCCAGCAGTACAGGACAGGCCCAAGAGACCCAGTACTTC; CDR3: CASSTGQAQETQYF
size: many; V: TRBV5-6; D: .; J: TRBJ1-1; DNA: TGTGCCAGCAGCTTTGTCAGAACGGACACTGAAGCTTTCTTT; CDR3: CASSFVRTDTEAFF
size: few; V: TRBV4-2; D: .; J: TRBJ1-1; DNA: TGTGCCAGCAGCTACCTTCTCGCACAGGGGAACACTGAAGCTTTCTTT; CDR3: CASSYLLAQGNTEAFF
size: .; V: TRBV20-1; D: .; J: TRBJ2-3; DNA: TGCTGTGCTCAAGCCCAGAGGCTTATGCAGCGGCTTTCCACAGATACGCAGTATTTT; CDR3: CCAQAQRLMQRLSTDTQYF
size: many; V: TRBV20-1; D: .; J: TRBJ1-5; DNA: TGCAGTGTCGGGGGTGAGATTCAGCCCCAGCATTTT; CDR3: CSVGGEIQPQHF
size: many; V: TRBV20-1; D: .; J: TRBJ1-5; DNA: TGCAGTGCTAGTTCCGGAGGGGGTGACCTTAGCAATCAGCCCCAGCATTTT; CDR3: CSASSGGGDLSNQPQHF
size: few; V: TRBV25-1; D: .; J: TRBJ2-7; DNA: TGTGCCAGCAGTGAATGGGGTCAGACCTACGAGCAGTACTTC; CDR3: CASSEWGQTYEQYF
size: many; V: TRBV5-1; D: .; J: TRBJ2-7; DNA: TGCGCCAGCAGCTTGGAATCGGGATACGAGCAGTACTTC; CDR3: CASSLESGYEQYF
size: many; V: TRBV6-5; D: TRBD2; J: TRBJ2-5; DNA: TGTGCCAGCAGTTACCTACGGGGGGGCGCAGGGTGGGAGACCCAGTACTTC; CDR3: CASSYLRGGAGWETQYF
size: many; V: TRBV4-2; D: TRBD1; J: TRBJ2-7; DNA: TGTGCCAGCAGCCAAGTGGCAGCCGGGACAGGGGGCTACGAGCAGTACTTC; CDR3: CASSQVAAGTGGYEQYF
size: many; V: TRBV10-3; D: .; J: TRBJ2-3; DNA: TGTGCCATCAGTGAGTTGACGGATCTCAGCACAGATACGCAGTATTTT; CDR3: CAISELTDLSTDTQYF
size: many; V: TRBV12-3/TRBV12-4; D: TRBD2; J: TRBJ2-7; DNA: TGTGCCAGCAGTTTATCTAGCGGGGGCTCTCCCTACGAGCAGTACTTC; CDR3: CASSLSSGGSPYEQYF
size: many; V: TRBV18; D: TRBD1; J: TRBJ1-4; DNA: TGTGCCAGCTCACGGGACAGTCCTAATGAAAAACTGTTTTTT; CDR3: CASSRDSPNEKLFF
size: many; V: TRBV12-3/TRBV12-4; D: .; J: TRBJ1-2; DNA: TGTGCCAGCAGTTTAGGTCGGCTTTTTGGCTACACCTTC; CDR3: CASSLGRLFGYTF
size: many; V: TRBV5-1; D: .; J: TRBJ1-1; DNA: TGCGCCAGCAGCTTGGCCGGGGAGGACTCGAACACTGAAGCTTTCTTT; CDR3: CASSLAGEDSNTEAFF
size: many; V: TRBV7-2; D: TRBD2; J: TRBJ2-5; DNA: TGTGCCAGCACCCTTAACGGGGGGGCTAATCAAGAGACCCAGTACTTC; CDR3: CASTLNGGANQETQYF
size: few; V: TRBV7-2; D: .; J: TRBJ1-1; DNA: TGTGCCAGCACCCCCGGAACGGGCAGCACTGAAGCTTTCTTT; CDR3: CASTPGTGSTEAFF
size: many; V: TRBV6-6; D: .; J: TRBJ2-3; DNA: TGTGCCAGCAGTTACCGGAGAGATACGCAGTATTTT; CDR3: CASSYRRDTQYF